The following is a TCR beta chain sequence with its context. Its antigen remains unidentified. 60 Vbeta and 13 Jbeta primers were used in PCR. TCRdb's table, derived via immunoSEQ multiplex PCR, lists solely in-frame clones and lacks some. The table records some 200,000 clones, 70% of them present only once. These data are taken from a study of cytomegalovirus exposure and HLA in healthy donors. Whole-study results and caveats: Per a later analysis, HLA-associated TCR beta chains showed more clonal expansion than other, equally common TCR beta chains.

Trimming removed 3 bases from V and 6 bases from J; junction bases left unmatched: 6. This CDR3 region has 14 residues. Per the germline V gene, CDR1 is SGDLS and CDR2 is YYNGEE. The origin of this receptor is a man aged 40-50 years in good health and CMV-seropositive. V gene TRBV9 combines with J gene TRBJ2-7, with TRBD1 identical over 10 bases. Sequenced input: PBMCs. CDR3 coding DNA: TGTGCCAGCAGCGGGGGGACAGGGGCTGTCGAGCAGTACTTC. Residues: CASSGGTGAVEQYF.